Sequencing of this T cell receptor beta chain was carried out in a study of T-cell memory formation after mild COVID-19. As for this clonotype: Its antigen is unknown.

The ends were cut back, 5 bases at V and 10 bases at J, with 14 bases in the middle. The CDR3 covers 11 residues. CDR1 and CDR2 (germline): DFQATT, SNEGSKA (reference sequence). Study-wide results and caveats: Later expanders leaned CD4+, whereas clones that contracted between day 15 and 85 were balanced CD4/CD8.

Via MiXCR, TCRdb re-called the 5' RACE reads, giving one row per CDR3 protein. The sample includes about 140,000 distinct CDR3 sequences, approximately 5.7% of them seen just once. This TCR came from an adult woman who had mild COVID-19 (a few samples of this study predate the infection). Cell type and time point are not known. The chain employs TRBV20-1 and TRBJ1-1; D gene ambiguous. What was sequenced was PBMCs or a T cell subset sorted from them (not recorded which). The CDR3 here is CSAERGAGAFF. The CDR3 region has the DNA TGCAGTGCTGAACGGGGTGCGGGAGCTTTCTTT.